Below are 25 T cell receptor beta chains sequenced from a single sample in a study of cytomegalovirus exposure and HLA in healthy donors. 60 Vbeta and 13 Jbeta primers were used in PCR. Method: immunoSEQ multiplex PCR; TCRdb's copy keeps in-frame clones and lacks some. This table has more than 110,000 clones, approximately 82% appearing once. Sequences were obtained from PBMCs. Every receptor here comes from a young man in good health and CMV-seropositive.

This rearrangement joins TRBV2 to TRBJ2-7, with D perhaps matching TRBD1 (6 bases). This CDR3 spans 13 amino acids. Trimming cost V 4 bases and J 6 bases, with 13 bases left between them. Germline V lookup: CDR1 SNHLY, CDR2 FYNNEI. The CDR3: CASSAYGTTEQYF. CDR3 in DNA: TGTGCCAGCAGTGCGTACGGGACAACCGAGCAGTACTTC. Based on the CDR3 plus reference TRBV2 and TRBJ2-7, the full variable domain is EPEVTQTPSHQVTQMGQEVILRCVPISNHLYFYWYRQILGQKVEFLVSFYNNEISEKSEIFDDQFSVERPDGSNFTLKIRSTKLEDSAMYFCASSAYGTTEQYFGPGTRLTVT.

This chain connects TRBV4-1 to TRBJ2-2; D may be TRBD1 (7 bases). The germline V gene has CDR1 MGHRA and CDR2 YSYEKL. This CDR3 is 14 amino acids long. V was shortened by 3 bases and J by 6 bases, with 11 bases between the two germline ends. In DNA, the CDR3 is TGCGCCAGCAGCCACCAGGGGGGCGCCGGGGAGCTGTTTTTT. Its protein is CASSHQGGAGELFF.

Note on this clone: Other DNA sequences in the sample encode the same CDR3. V is TRBV19 and J is TRBJ1-5; 7 bases align to TRBD1. The germline V gene has CDR1 LNHDA and CDR2 SQIVND (reference sequence). Unmatched junction bases numbered 3, after V lost 5 bases and J lost 2 bases. This CDR3 has 14 residues. CDR3 amino acids: CASSFTGGNQPQHF. CDR3 nucleotides: TGTGCCAGTAGTTTCACAGGGGGCAATCAGCCCCAGCATTTT.

The chain combines TRBV6-1 with TRBJ2-7, with TRBD1 matching over 9 bases. The CDR3 length is 15 residues. The germline V gene encodes CDR1 MNHNS and CDR2 SASEGT. The V segment lost 8 bases and the J segment 4 bases; nucleotides outside the gene matches: 12. The CDR3 nucleotides are TGTGCCAGCCAACAGGGGGCTCTGGCTAGTTACGAGCAGTACTTC. Protein sequence: CASQQGALASYEQYF.

The genes are TRBV25-1 and TRBJ2-3; D is ambiguous. The CDR3 totals 12 residues. Between the trimmed V and J ends, which lost 4 bases and 4 bases, there was a span of 6 bases. Germline CDR1 MGHDK, CDR2 SYGVNS. In DNA, the CDR3 is TGTGCCAGCAGTGGGAGCTCAGATACGCAGTATTTT. Protein sequence: CASSGSSDTQYF.

CDR3 sequence: CASSYSYADQPQHF. The CDR3 DNA sequence: TGTGCCAGCAGTTACTCGTATGCGGATCAGCCCCAGCATTTT. This chain uses TRBV6-5 with TRBJ1-5; D remains ambiguous. Germline V gives CDR1 MNHEY, CDR2 SVGAGI. CDR3 length: 14 amino acids. V was trimmed by 0 bases and J by 5 bases, leaving 8 bases between them.

The CDR3 nucleotides read TGTGCCAGCAGGGTGGGACTTTTCAGCGGGGAGCTGTTTTTT. This codes for CASRVGLFSGELFF. V and J are TRBV2 and TRBJ2-2, with D possibly being TRBD2 (6 bases). Germline V CDR1 and CDR2: SNHLY, FYNNEI. The CDR3 length is 14 residues. Trimming left V 6 bases short and J 7 bases short, with 15 bases between.

The V gene is TRBV21-1, the J gene TRBJ2-7; TRBD2 was called by the table and not checked on the DNA. TRBV21-1 is assigned pseudogene status. CDR3 length equals 15 residues. The CDR3 DNA follows: TGTGCCAGCAGCCCCCATCCCCAGGCGGGGTTCGAGCAGTACTTC. It codes for CASSPHPQAGFEQYF.

This chain joins TRBV19 and TRBJ2-3; possible D gene TRBD2, 5 bases. Per the germline V gene, CDR1 is LNHDA and CDR2 is SQIVND (reference sequence). Trimming shortened V by 8 bases and J by 6 bases, and 12 bases separated the two germline ends. This CDR3 region has 12 residues. The DNA of the CDR3 is TGTGCCAGTGAGGCACGAGGGGATACGCAGTATTTT. This codes for CASEARGDTQYF.

A note on this clone: This CDR3 is also generated by other DNA sequences in the sample. V gene TRBV28 combines with J gene TRBJ2-2, with 9 bases aligning to TRBD1. The CDR3 extends over 17 amino acids. With 3 bases clipped from V and 1 base from J, the junction kept 6 bases outside the gene matches. CDR1 and CDR2 from the germline V gene are MDHEN and SYDVKM. CDR3 in amino acids: CASSLPWDRVNTGELFF. CDR3 in DNA: TGTGCCAGCAGTTTGCCGTGGGACAGGGTGAACACCGGGGAGCTGTTTTTT.

The chain links TRBV27 to TRBJ1-2; TRBD1 is a possible D gene (6 bases). CDR1 MNHEY and CDR2 SMNVEV come from the germline V gene (reference sequence). The CDR3 is made up of 14 amino acids. The germline V and J ends were trimmed by 2 bases and 4 bases, with 11 bases remaining between them. The CDR3 protein is CASSLGQGIYGYTF. The CDR3 region has the DNA TGTGCCAGCAGTTTAGGGCAGGGGATCTATGGCTACACCTTC.

The chain carries TRBV15 and TRBJ2-1; weak D call: TRBD1 (5 bases). CDR3 length equals 17 residues. The germline V gene encodes CDR1 LNHNV and CDR2 YYDKDF (reference sequence). V lost 4 bases to trimming and J lost 0 bases, with 16 bases between them. This chain's CDR3 is CATSTSQGAFSYNEQFF. As DNA, the CDR3 is TGTGCCACCAGCACCTCGCAAGGGGCTTTCTCCTACAATGAGCAGTTCTTC.

This clone was recorded a few times. V usage is TRBV5-5 and J usage is TRBJ2-7, with D possibly matching TRBD2 (5 bases). Germline values: CDR1 SGHKS, CDR2 YYEKEE (reference sequence). Trimming cost V 1 base and J 3 bases, with 11 bases left between them. The CDR3 spans 14 residues. This CDR3 reads CASSLLTEGYEQYF. In DNA, the CDR3 is TGTGCCAGCAGCTTGTTGACTGAGGGCTACGAGCAGTACTTC.

This chain connects TRBV5-5 to TRBJ2-5; 7 bases fit TRBD2. The germline CDR1 and CDR2 sequences are SGHKS and YYEKEE (reference sequence). The CDR3 extends over 16 amino acids. With 3 bases clipped from V and 5 bases from J, the junction kept 13 bases outside the gene matches. CDR3 sequence reads: CASSSPPSGGRETQYF. CDR3 sequence (DNA): TGTGCCAGCAGCTCCCCCCCTAGCGGCGGGCGGGAGACCCAGTACTTC.

The chain combines TRBV28 with TRBJ2-7, with no clear D. The CDR3 runs to 12 residues. The V end lost 10 bases, the J end lost 2 bases, and 12 bases lay between the germline ends. Per the germline V gene, CDR1 is MDHEN and CDR2 is SYDVKM. CDR3 residues: CATTTSAYEQYF. The CDR3 nucleotides are TGTGCCACTACGACATCGGCCTACGAGCAGTACTTC. Together with reference TRBV28 and TRBJ2-7, the CDR3 gives the full variable domain: DVKVTQSSRYLVKRTGEKVFLECVQDMDHENMFWYRQDPGLGLRLIYFSYDVKMKEKGDIPEGYSVSREKKERFSLILESASTNQTSMYLCATTTSAYEQYFGPGTRLTVT.

J is TRBJ1-1 and V is TRBV10-2, with 10 bases that match TRBD1. Germline CDR1 and CDR2: WSHSY and SAAADI. The CDR3 has 15 amino acids. With 6 bases clipped from V and 5 bases from J, the junction kept 9 bases outside the gene matches. The CDR3 protein is CASRDGDRGGTEAFF. DNA of the CDR3: TGCGCCAGCAGGGACGGGGACAGGGGAGGGACTGAAGCTTTCTTT.

This clone was counted once. The genes are TRBV5-1 and TRBJ2-7, with 9 bases identical to TRBD1. V trimming: 0 bases; J trimming: 7 bases; junction bases outside the gene matches: 5. Germline V lookup: CDR1 SGHRS, CDR2 YFSETQ. This CDR3 has 14 residues. This chain's CDR3 is CASSLEGQGYEQYF. The CDR3 DNA reads as TGCGCCAGCAGCTTGGAGGGACAGGGATATGAGCAGTACTTC. The entire variable domain, with the rest obtained from reference TRBV5-1 and TRBJ2-7, is as follows: KAGVTQTPRYLIKTRGQQVTLSCSPISGHRSVSWYQQTPGQGLQFLFEYFSETQRNKGNFPGRFSGRQFSNSRSEMNVSTLELGDSALYLCASSLEGQGYEQYFGPGTRLTVT.

The chain is built from TRBV11-3 and TRBJ2-3; TRBD2 aligns across 9 bases. The CDR3 has 13 amino acids. The V gene end was trimmed by 6 bases and the J gene end by 12 bases; junction bases not matched to a gene: 10. In germline, CDR1 is SGHNT, CDR2 YENEEA. CDR3 DNA: TGTGCCAGCAGACCTTTGGCGGGAGGGCCACAGTATTTT. It encodes CASRPLAGGPQYF.

The chain carries TRBV27 and TRBJ2-2; 8 positions agree with TRBD2. J was trimmed by 5 bases and V by 2 bases; bases with no gene match: 4. Germline-derived CDR1 and CDR2 are MNHEY and SMNVEV (reference sequence). The CDR3 consists of 15 residues. CDR3 residues: CASSLRGGKTGELFF. CDR3 nucleotides: TGTGCCAGCAGTTTACGGGGGGGCAAAACCGGGGAGCTGTTTTTT.

The chain employs TRBV28 and TRBJ1-1; D is possibly TRBD1 (6 bases). Trimming stripped 5 bases from V and 6 bases from J, with 19 bases between. This CDR3 has 15 residues. Germline V gene sequence: CDR1 MDHEN, CDR2 SYDVKM. In DNA form, the CDR3 reads TGTGCCAGCAGTCCCCACCTCGGCAGGGGCGCTGAAGCTTTCTTT. Translated: CASSPHLGRGAEAFF. Combining the CDR3 with reference TRBV28 and TRBJ1-1 gives the whole variable domain DVKVTQSSRYLVKRTGEKVFLECVQDMDHENMFWYRQDPGLGLRLIYFSYDVKMKEKGDIPEGYSVSREKKERFSLILESASTNQTSMYLCASSPHLGRGAEAFFGQGTRLTVV.

This chain connects TRBV7-2 to TRBJ1-1, with a possible D match to TRBD1 (6 bases). Deletions cut 5 bases from V and 4 bases from J, with 11 bases between. The CDR3 runs 13 residues. Germline assignment: CDR1 SGHTA and CDR2 FQGNSA. The CDR3 here is CASSPRRGTEAFF. CDR3 bases: TGTGCCAGCAGCCCTCGCAGGGGCACTGAAGCTTTCTTT.

The rearrangement uses TRBV2 and TRBJ2-5; no firm D call. Germline V gene data show CDR1 as SNHLY and CDR2 as FYNNEI. The CDR3 consists of 14 residues. The V gene lost 6 bases and the J gene lost 3 bases, with 14 bases spanning the gap. The CDR3 sequence: CASRTQNAEETQYF. CDR3 in DNA: TGTGCCAGCAGGACACAGAACGCTGAAGAGACCCAGTACTTC.

A single count supports this clone. The V gene is TRBV28, the J gene TRBJ2-5; 13 positions match TRBD2. Germline-derived CDR1 and CDR2 are MDHEN and SYDVKM. V trimming: 5 bases; J trimming: 7 bases; junction bases outside the gene matches: 10. The CDR3 is made up of 16 amino acids. In DNA, the CDR3 is TGTGCCAGCAGTGACGGGACTAGCGGGGCCCGCGGGACCCAGTACTTC. It translates to CASSDGTSGARGTQYF.

The chain uses TRBV7-9 and TRBJ2-5; 11 positions match TRBD1. Germline values: CDR1 SEHNR, CDR2 FQNEAQ (reference sequence). The CDR3 contains 15 residues. V lost 5 bases to trimming and J lost 4 bases; unmatched junction nucleotides: 6. CDR3 in amino acids: CASSPGQGARETQYF. DNA of the CDR3: TGTGCCAGCAGCCCTGGACAGGGGGCCAGAGAGACCCAGTACTTC.

This chain links TRBV10-2 with TRBJ2-2; a possible D gene is TRBD2 (6 bases). Germline CDR1 is WSHSY and CDR2 is SAAADI. Trimming stripped 8 bases from V and 4 bases from J, with 17 bases between. This CDR3 has 15 amino acids. The CDR3 is CASSMSRGGTGELFF. CDR3 DNA sequence: TGCGCCAGCTCGATGTCGCGGGGTGGCACCGGGGAGCTGTTTTTT.